The next 4 T cell receptor beta chains were all read from a single sample in a study of control samples from healthy donors and cancer patients. The data were produced by immunoSEQ multiplex PCR, yet TCRdb's version contains in-frame clones alone and is incomplete. The sample contains more than 100,000 clones, just over 90% of which appear only once. The sequenced sample was blood. These receptors were obtained from a woman younger than 35 in good health.

The count of this clone is one. Here the CDR3 reads CASSLGASGRPTGELFF. CDR3 DNA sequence: TGTGCCAGCAGCTTAGGGGCTAGCGGGAGGCCCACCGGGGAGCTGTTTTTT. The chain carries TRBV7-2 and TRBJ2-2, with 11 bases identical to TRBD2. The length of the CDR3 is 17 residues. The trim removed 1 base at V and 4 bases at J, leaving 5 bases unmatched. Germline assignment: CDR1 SGHTA and CDR2 FQGNSA.

As to this clone: At one of its ends the junction is not consistent with the germline gene, which may arise from a read error. CDR3 sequence: CASTLEGPTPDPYEQYF. As DNA, the CDR3 is TGTGCCAGCACCTTAGAGGGGCCGACCCCCGACCCCTACGAGCAGTACTTC. The V and J genes are TRBV7-2 and TRBJ2-7; either TRBD1 or TRBD2 may supply D (5 bases each). The length of the CDR3 is 17 residues. Germline V lookup: CDR1 SGHTA, CDR2 FQGNSA.

This clone was counted a few times. This chain links TRBV30 with TRBJ1-6; D is ambiguous. Germline V gene data show CDR1 as GTSNPN and CDR2 as SVGIG (reference sequence). This CDR3 has 14 amino acids. Trimming took 1 base from V and 6 from J, leaving 10 bases between them. CDR3 region: CAWSGQVGNSPLHF. The CDR3, as DNA: TGTGCCTGGAGTGGGCAGGTCGGTAATTCACCCCTCCACTTT.

This chain links TRBV7-2 with TRBJ2-2; D is tentatively TRBD1 or TRBD2 (5 bases each). V was pared by 1 base and J by 4 bases, with 13 bases between. The length of the CDR3 is 16 residues. Germline CDR1 SGHTA, CDR2 FQGNSA. The chain's CDR3 is CASSLGGSLRTGELFF. CDR3 nucleotide sequence: TGTGCCAGCAGCTTAGGGGGGTCGCTTCGCACCGGGGAGCTGTTTTTT.